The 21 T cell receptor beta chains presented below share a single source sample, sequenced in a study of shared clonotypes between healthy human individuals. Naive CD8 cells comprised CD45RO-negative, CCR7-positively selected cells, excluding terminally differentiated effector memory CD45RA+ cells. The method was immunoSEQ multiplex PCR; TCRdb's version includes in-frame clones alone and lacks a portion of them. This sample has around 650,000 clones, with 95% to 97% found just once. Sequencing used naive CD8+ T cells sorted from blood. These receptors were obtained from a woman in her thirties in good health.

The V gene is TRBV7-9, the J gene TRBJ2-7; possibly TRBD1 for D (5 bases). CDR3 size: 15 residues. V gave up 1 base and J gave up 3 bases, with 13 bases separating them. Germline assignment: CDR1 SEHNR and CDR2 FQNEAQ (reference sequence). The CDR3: CASSLVAGFSYEQYF. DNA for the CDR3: TGTGCCAGCAGCTTAGTCGCAGGGTTTAGCTACGAGCAGTACTTC.

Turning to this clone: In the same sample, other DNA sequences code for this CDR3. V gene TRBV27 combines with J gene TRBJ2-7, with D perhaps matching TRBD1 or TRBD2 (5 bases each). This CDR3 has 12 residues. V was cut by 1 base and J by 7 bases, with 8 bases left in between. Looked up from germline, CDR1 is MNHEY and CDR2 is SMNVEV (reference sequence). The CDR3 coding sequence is TGTGCCAGCAGTTTATTTGGGGGAGAGCAGTACTTC. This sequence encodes CASSLFGGEQYF.

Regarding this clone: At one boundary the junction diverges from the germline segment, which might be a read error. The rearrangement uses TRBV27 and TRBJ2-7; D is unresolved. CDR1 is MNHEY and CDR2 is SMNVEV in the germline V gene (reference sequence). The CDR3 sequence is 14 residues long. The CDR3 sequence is CASSLLPQSSEQYF. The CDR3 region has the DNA TGTGCCAGCAGTTTATTACCGCAATCCTCCGAGCAGTACTTC.

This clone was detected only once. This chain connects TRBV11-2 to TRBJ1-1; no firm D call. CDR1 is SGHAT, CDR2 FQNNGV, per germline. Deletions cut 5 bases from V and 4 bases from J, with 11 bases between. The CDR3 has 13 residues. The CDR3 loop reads CASSQNEATEAFF. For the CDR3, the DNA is TGTGCCAGCAGCCAAAATGAGGCCACTGAAGCTTTCTTT.

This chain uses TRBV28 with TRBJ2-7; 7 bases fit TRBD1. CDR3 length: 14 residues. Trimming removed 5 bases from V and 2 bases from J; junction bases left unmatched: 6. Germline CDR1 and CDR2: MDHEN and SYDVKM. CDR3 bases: TGTGCCAGCAGTCTACAGGGGTGGGCCTACGAGCAGTACTTC. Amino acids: CASSLQGWAYEQYF.

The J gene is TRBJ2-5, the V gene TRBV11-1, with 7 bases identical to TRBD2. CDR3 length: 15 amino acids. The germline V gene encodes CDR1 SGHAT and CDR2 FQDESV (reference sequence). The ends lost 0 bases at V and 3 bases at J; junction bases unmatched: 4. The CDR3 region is CASSLAAGAEETQYF. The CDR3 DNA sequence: TGTGCCAGCAGCTTAGCGGCGGGAGCTGAAGAGACCCAGTACTTC.

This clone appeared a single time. The CDR3 coding sequence is TGTGCCAGCAGCATAGGCCATGGAACCACCACTGAAGCTTTCTTT. Protein sequence: CASSIGHGTTTEAFF. The gene calls are TRBV5-5 and TRBJ1-1; D call uncertain. V was pared by 4 bases and J by 4 bases, with 17 bases between. This CDR3 region has 15 residues. Per the germline V gene, CDR1 is SGHKS and CDR2 is YYEKEE (reference sequence).

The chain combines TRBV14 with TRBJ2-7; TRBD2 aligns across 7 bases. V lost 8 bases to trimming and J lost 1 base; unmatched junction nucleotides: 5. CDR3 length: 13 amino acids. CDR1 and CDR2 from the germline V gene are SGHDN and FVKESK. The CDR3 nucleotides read TGTGCCAGCGGGGAAGCGGGATCCTACGAGCAGTACTTC. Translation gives CASGEAGSYEQYF.

In DNA, the CDR3 is TGTGCCAGCAGCTTAGCCTTTGGGTCCTCCTACGAGCAGTACTTC. Encoded protein: CASSLAFGSSYEQYF. The rearrangement uses TRBV11-2 and TRBJ2-7; no firm D call. Trimming removed 1 base from V and 0 bases from J, with 10 bases in between. There are 15 residues in the CDR3. In germline, CDR1 is SGHAT, CDR2 FQNNGV.

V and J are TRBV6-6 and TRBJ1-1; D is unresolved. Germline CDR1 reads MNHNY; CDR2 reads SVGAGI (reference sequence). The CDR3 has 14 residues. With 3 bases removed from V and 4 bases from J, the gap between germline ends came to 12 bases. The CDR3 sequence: CASSYVAGATEAFF. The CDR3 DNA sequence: TGTGCCAGCAGTTATGTCGCAGGCGCCACTGAAGCTTTCTTT.

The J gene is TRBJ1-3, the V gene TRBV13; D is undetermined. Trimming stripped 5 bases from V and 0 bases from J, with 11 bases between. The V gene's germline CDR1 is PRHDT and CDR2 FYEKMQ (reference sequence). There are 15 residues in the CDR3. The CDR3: CASSAPSSSGNTIYF. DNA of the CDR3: TGTGCCAGCAGCGCCCCCAGCAGCTCTGGAAACACCATATATTTT. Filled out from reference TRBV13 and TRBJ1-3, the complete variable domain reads AAGVIQSPRHLIKEKRETATLKCYPIPRHDTVYWYQQGPGQDPQFLISFYEKMQSDKGSIPDRFSAQQFSDYHSELNMSSLELGDSALYFCASSAPSSSGNTIYFGEGSWLTVV.

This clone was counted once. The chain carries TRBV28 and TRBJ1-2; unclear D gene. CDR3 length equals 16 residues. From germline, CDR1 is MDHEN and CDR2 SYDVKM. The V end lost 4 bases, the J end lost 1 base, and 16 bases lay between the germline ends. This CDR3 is CASSSTDRLLNYGYTF. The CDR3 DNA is TGTGCCAGCAGTTCGACGGACCGCCTCCTTAACTATGGCTACACCTTC.

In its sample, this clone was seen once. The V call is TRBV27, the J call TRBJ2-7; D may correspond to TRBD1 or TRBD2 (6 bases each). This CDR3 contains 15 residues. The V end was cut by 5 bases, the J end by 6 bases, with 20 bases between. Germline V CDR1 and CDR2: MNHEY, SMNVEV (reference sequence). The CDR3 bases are TGTGCCAGCAGTACAGGCGGACCGGGGGCTCTCGAGCAGTACTTC. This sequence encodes CASSTGGPGALEQYF.

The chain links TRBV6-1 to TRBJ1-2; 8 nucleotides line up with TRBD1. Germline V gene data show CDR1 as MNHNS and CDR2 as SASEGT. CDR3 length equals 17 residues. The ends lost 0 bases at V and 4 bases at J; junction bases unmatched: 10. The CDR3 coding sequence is TGTGCCAGCAGTGAAGCGCTTAGAGGGGACAGGATCTATGGCTACACCTTC. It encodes CASSEALRGDRIYGYTF.

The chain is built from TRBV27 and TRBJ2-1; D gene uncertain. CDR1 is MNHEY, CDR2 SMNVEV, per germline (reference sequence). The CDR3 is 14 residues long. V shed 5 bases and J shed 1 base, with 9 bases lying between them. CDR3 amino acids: CASSPGTSYNEQFF. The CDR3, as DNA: TGTGCCAGCAGTCCGGGTACTTCCTACAATGAGCAGTTCTTC.

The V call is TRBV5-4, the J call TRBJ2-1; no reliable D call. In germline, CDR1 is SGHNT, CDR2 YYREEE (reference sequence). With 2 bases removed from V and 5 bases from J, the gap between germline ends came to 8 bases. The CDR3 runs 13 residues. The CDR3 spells CASSFTENNEQFF. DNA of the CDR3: TGTGCCAGCAGCTTTACCGAGAACAATGAGCAGTTCTTC.

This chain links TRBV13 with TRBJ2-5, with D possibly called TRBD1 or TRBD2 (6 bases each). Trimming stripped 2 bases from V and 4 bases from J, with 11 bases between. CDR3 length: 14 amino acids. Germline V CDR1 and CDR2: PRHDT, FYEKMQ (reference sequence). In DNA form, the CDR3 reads TGTGCCAGCAGCTTAAGGGGGGCTGGAGAGACCCAGTACTTC. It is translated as CASSLRGAGETQYF. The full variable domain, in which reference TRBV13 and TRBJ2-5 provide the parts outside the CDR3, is AAGVIQSPRHLIKEKRETATLKCYPIPRHDTVYWYQQGPGQDPQFLISFYEKMQSDKGSIPDRFSAQQFSDYHSELNMSSLELGDSALYFCASSLRGAGETQYFGPGTRLLVL.

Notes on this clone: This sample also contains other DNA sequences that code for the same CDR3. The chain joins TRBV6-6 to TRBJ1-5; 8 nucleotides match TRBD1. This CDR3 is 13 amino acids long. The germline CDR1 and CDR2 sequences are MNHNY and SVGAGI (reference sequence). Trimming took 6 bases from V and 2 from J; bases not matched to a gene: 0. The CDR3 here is CASRGQGNQPQHF. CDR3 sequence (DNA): TGTGCCAGCAGGGGACAGGGCAATCAGCCCCAGCATTTT.

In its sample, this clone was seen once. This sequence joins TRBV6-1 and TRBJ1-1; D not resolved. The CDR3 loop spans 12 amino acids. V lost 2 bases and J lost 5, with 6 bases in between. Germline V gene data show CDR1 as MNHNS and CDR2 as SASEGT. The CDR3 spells CASSEIATEAFF. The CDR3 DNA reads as TGTGCCAGCAGTGAAATAGCGACTGAAGCTTTCTTT.

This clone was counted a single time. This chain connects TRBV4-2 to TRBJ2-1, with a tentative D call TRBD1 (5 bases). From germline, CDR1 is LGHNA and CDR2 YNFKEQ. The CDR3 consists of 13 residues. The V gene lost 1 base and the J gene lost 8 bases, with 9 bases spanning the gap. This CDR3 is CASSQAQGDEQFF. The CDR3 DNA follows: TGTGCCAGCAGCCAAGCTCAGGGCGATGAGCAGTTCTTC.

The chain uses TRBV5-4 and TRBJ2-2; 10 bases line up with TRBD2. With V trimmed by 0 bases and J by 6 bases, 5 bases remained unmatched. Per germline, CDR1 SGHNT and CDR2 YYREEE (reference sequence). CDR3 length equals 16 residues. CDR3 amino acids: CASSLEGSGRSGELFF. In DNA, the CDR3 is TGTGCCAGCAGCTTGGAAGGTAGCGGGAGGTCCGGGGAGCTGTTTTTT. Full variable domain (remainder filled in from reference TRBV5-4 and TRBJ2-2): ETGVTQSPTHLIKTRGQQVTLRCSSQSGHNTVSWYQQALGQGPQFIFQYYREEENGRGNFPPRFSGLQFPNYSSELNVNALELDDSALYLCASSLEGSGRSGELFFGEGSRLTVL.